The entry below gives a single T cell receptor beta chain sequence along with its context. Its target is not known. These data belong to a study of cytomegalovirus exposure and HLA in healthy donors. The CDR3 spans 15 residues. Germline CDR1 reads SGHNT; CDR2 reads YENEEA. Trimming left V 2 bases short and J 0 bases short, with 5 bases between. Study-wide results and caveats: Among CMV-associated TCR beta chains, most appeared HLA-restricted in a later analysis. Reportedly, TCR beta sequences accurately predicted HLA-A and HLA-B alleles in most subjects. In a later analysis, at a false discovery rate of 0.05, over 15,000 TCR beta sequences were associated with HLA alleles. Many donors shared some public TCRs, even though most TCR sequences were rare.

The PCR was carried out with 60 Vbeta primers and 13 Jbeta primers. Profiling relied on immunoSEQ multiplex PCR, and the TCRdb table lists in-frame clones only, not all of them. Here the sample table reports some 120,000 clones. The rearrangement links TRBV11-3 to TRBJ2-6; D uncertain. Sequencing was performed on PBMCs. This receptor was taken from a man aged 30-40 years in good health and CMV-seronegative. CDR3 region: CASSLMSSGANVLTF. The CDR3 DNA follows: TGTGCCAGCAGCTTAATGAGCTCTGGGGCCAACGTCCTGACTTTC.